Sequencing of this T cell receptor (beta chain) was carried out in a study of blood T cells in healthy people across ages. Study-wide background: For every two T cells, template switching captured about one barcoded beta molecule. Overall study results and limits: Nothing was known about donor CMV status, and this possibly confounded expanded clonotype changes.

Points on this clonotype: Its target is unknown.

Through a sample-barcoded 5' primer and a J-beta primer mix, a second PCR was run for roughly 7 to 11 cycles. TCRdb re-called the 5' RACE reads with MiXCR, one entry per CDR3 protein. There are about 830,000 distinct CDR3 sequences in the sample; about 62% occur only once, and 25% to 35% lies in the top ten. V trimming: 4 bases; J trimming: 5 bases; junction bases outside the gene matches: 5. The germline V gene encodes CDR1 ENHRY and CDR2 SYGVKD. The CDR3 runs to 14 residues. Material for sequencing was blood. This chain joins TRBV10-3 and TRBJ2-3, with 8 bases that match TRBD2. This sequence was found in a man aged 30-40 years in good health. CDR3 in DNA: TGTGCCATCAGTGTGACTAGCGCGGGAGATACGCAGTATTTT. It translates to CAISVTSAGDTQYF.